A single sample is the source of the 22 T cell receptor beta chains below, sequenced in a study of blood T cells in healthy people across ages. A J-beta primer mix and a sample-barcoded 5' primer were used in a second PCR of roughly 7 to 12 cycles. Each CDR3 protein gets one entry after TCRdb re-called the 5' RACE reads with MiXCR. This table has hundreds of thousands of distinct CDR3 sequences, roughly 60% appearing once. Sequencing was done on a sample of blood. The receptors originated from a man in his thirties or forties in good health.

The chain links TRBV10-3 to TRBJ1-5, with D maybe TRBD1 (5 bases). Germline assignment: CDR1 ENHRY and CDR2 SYGVKD. The CDR3 sequence is 14 residues long. V lost 4 bases to trimming and J lost 0 bases, with 7 bases between them. The CDR3 nucleotides are TGTGCCATCAGTGGGCAGGGTAGCAATCAGCCCCAGCATTTT. Its translation: CAISGQGSNQPQHF.

This clonotype was detected only a few times. V and J are TRBV25-1 and TRBJ2-1; TRBD2 is a possible D gene (6 bases). Germline values: CDR1 MGHDK, CDR2 SYGVNS. The V and J ends lost 2 bases and 12 bases respectively, with 8 bases between them. This CDR3 region has 11 residues. CDR3 sequence: CASSEGTAQFF. For the CDR3, the DNA is TGTGCCAGCAGTGAAGGGACTGCGCAGTTCTTC.

V and J are TRBV5-1 and TRBJ2-5; either TRBD1 or TRBD2 may supply D (6 bases each). CDR3 length equals 16 residues. Trimming removed 4 bases at V and 1 base at J, with 17 bases between. Germline CDR1 SGHRS, CDR2 YFSETQ. In nucleotides, the CDR3 is TGCGCCAGCAGCCCGGCATTGGGGGGCTCCCAAGAGACCCAGTACTTC. Its translation: CASSPALGGSQETQYF.

The chain combines TRBV20-1 with TRBJ1-1; D gene uncertain. CDR3 length equals 16 residues. V was trimmed by 3 bases and J by 2 bases, leaving 19 bases between them. Germline V gene lookup returns CDR1 DFQATT and CDR2 SNEGSKA (reference sequence). The CDR3 DNA follows: TGCAGTGCTAGTGGCGCCGCCACCGCAATTAACACTGAAGCTTTCTTT. Translating it yields CSASGAATAINTEAFF.

The chain combines TRBV15 with TRBJ2-5; 9 nucleotides align to TRBD1. CDR1 is LNHNV and CDR2 is YYDKDF in the germline V gene (reference sequence). After removal of 4 bases from V and 5 bases from J, the junction contained 8 bases not matched to a gene. The length of the CDR3 is 15 residues. As DNA, the CDR3 is TGTGCCACCAGCATCTCCGGGACAGGGTCCGAGACCCAGTACTTC. Translating it yields CATSISGTGSETQYF.

For the CDR3, the DNA is TGCAGTGCCTTGGGGTATACGAACTATGGCTACACCTTC. Amino acid sequence: CSALGYTNYGYTF. The rearrangement links TRBV20-1 to TRBJ1-2; D is unclear. Deletions cut 6 bases from V and 2 bases from J, with 13 bases between. CDR3 length: 13 residues. Germline-derived CDR1 and CDR2 are DFQATT and SNEGSKA (reference sequence).

The V gene is TRBV12-3 or TRBV12-4, the J gene TRBJ2-1; weak D call: TRBD1 (6 bases). This CDR3 is built from 11 residues. The V end lost 3 bases, the J end lost 15 bases, and 12 bases lay between the germline ends. The CDR3 sequence: CASSFGTFPFF. CDR3 nucleotide sequence: TGTGCCAGCAGTTTTGGGACATTCCCGTTCTTC.

The chain employs TRBV7-6 and TRBJ2-4, with no clear D. Between the trimmed V and J ends, which lost 5 bases and 0 bases, there was a span of 14 bases. This CDR3 has 16 residues. Per germline, CDR1 SGHVS and CDR2 FNYEAQ. CDR3 residues: CASSNPKVGAKNIQYF. The CDR3 nucleotides read TGTGCCAGCAGCAACCCGAAGGTGGGAGCCAAAAACATTCAGTACTTC.

This clonotype has only one observation. The rearrangement joins TRBV30 to TRBJ2-7; the D is unclear. CDR1 is GTSNPN and CDR2 is SVGIG in the germline V gene (reference sequence). The CDR3 is made up of 13 amino acids. V dropped 2 bases and J dropped 3 bases, with 11 bases sitting between them. The CDR3 bases are TGTGCCTGGAGTTTAGGTTCTAACTACGAGCAGTACTTC. Its translation: CAWSLGSNYEQYF. The full variable domain, completed using reference TRBV30 and TRBJ2-7, is SQTIHQWPATLVQPVGSPLSLECTVEGTSNPNLYWYRQAAGRGLQLLFYSVGIGQISSEVPQNLSASRPQDRQFILSSKKLLLSDSGFYLCAWSLGSNYEQYFGPGTRLTVT.

The chain carries TRBV20-1 and TRBJ1-5; D not certain. Trimming left V 4 bases short and J 5 bases short, with 9 bases between. The CDR3 length is 12 residues. Germline-derived CDR1 and CDR2 are DFQATT and SNEGSKA (reference sequence). The CDR3 sequence is CSANRGDQPQHF. CDR3 nucleotide sequence: TGCAGTGCTAATCGGGGTGATCAGCCCCAGCATTTT.

This chain connects TRBV6-5 to TRBJ1-1; TRBD1 is a possible D gene (6 bases). CDR1 and CDR2 from the germline V gene are MNHEY and SVGAGI. The V and J ends lost 7 bases and 5 bases respectively, with 23 bases between them. The CDR3 contains 16 residues. Here the CDR3 reads CASIPGRGAGPTEAFF. CDR3 sequence (DNA): TGTGCCAGCATCCCCGGCCGGGGGGCAGGTCCGACTGAAGCTTTCTTT.

This clonotype was seen a few times. This chain joins TRBV27 and TRBJ2-1; D gene ambiguous. The germline V and J ends were trimmed by 3 bases and 0 bases, with 6 bases remaining between them. The germline gives CDR1 MNHEY, CDR2 SMNVEV (reference sequence). The length of the CDR3 is 14 residues. The chain's CDR3 is CASSLSYSYNEQFF. The CDR3 DNA is TGTGCCAGCAGTTTGAGCTACTCCTACAATGAGCAGTTCTTC.

The chain uses TRBV20-1 and TRBJ2-1, with D perhaps matching TRBD2 (5 bases). The CDR3 runs 16 residues. V gave up 1 base and J gave up 8 bases, with 21 bases separating them. CDR1 DFQATT and CDR2 SNEGSKA come from the germline V gene (reference sequence). The CDR3 DNA sequence: TGCAGTGCTAGAGGCCGCGCGGGTCTAATCTCCGATGAGCAGTTCTTC. It is translated as CSARGRAGLISDEQFF.

The rearrangement joins TRBV7-8 to TRBJ2-1; D ambiguous. V was pared by 0 bases and J by 15 bases, with 9 bases between. CDR3 length: 11 residues. Germline V gene data show CDR1 as SGHVS and CDR2 as FQNEAQ. The CDR3, as DNA: TGTGCCAGCAGCTTAGCGGAGCTCTGGTTCTTC. Protein: CASSLAELWFF.

The chain combines TRBV7-9 with TRBJ2-5; D uncertain. Between the trimmed V and J ends, which lost 7 bases and 11 bases, there was a span of 20 bases. This CDR3 spans 13 amino acids. Germline CDR1 SEHNR, CDR2 FQNEAQ (reference sequence). DNA of the CDR3: TGTGCCAGCAACCTGATGGAGCTCCCGCGGCAGTACTTC. This encodes CASNLMELPRQYF.

This clonotype showed up just a few times. The CDR3 DNA is TGCAGTGTAGCTCAGAACAATAACGAGCAGTACTTC. Protein product: CSVAQNNNEQYF. This chain connects TRBV20-1 to TRBJ2-7, with D unresolved. Trimming took off 7 bases at V and 5 bases at J, with 15 bases between the two ends. The germline V gene encodes CDR1 DFQATT and CDR2 SNEGSKA (reference sequence). CDR3 size: 12 residues.

This chain joins TRBV10-2 and TRBJ2-7, with 16 nucleotides matching TRBD2. The ends lost 7 bases at V and 2 bases at J; junction bases unmatched: 8. The CDR3 is 17 residues long. Germline CDR1 is WSHSY and CDR2 is SAAADI. The CDR3 sequence is CASKGTSGREDPYEQYF. The CDR3 nucleotides read TGCGCCAGCAAGGGGACTAGCGGGAGGGAAGATCCCTACGAGCAGTACTTC.

This rearrangement joins TRBV27 to TRBJ2-1; D may match TRBD1 or TRBD2 (6 bases each). Germline CDR1 and CDR2: MNHEY and SMNVEV (reference sequence). There are 15 residues in the CDR3. The ends were cut back, 5 bases at V and 0 bases at J, with 11 bases in the middle. This chain's CDR3 is CASSKGGGSYNEQFF. CDR3 sequence (DNA): TGTGCCAGCAGTAAAGGGGGAGGCTCCTACAATGAGCAGTTCTTC.

A single count supports this clonotype. The chain employs TRBV20-1 and TRBJ2-7, with D uncertain. Germline CDR1 reads DFQATT; CDR2 reads SNEGSKA (reference sequence). The V and J ends lost 6 bases and 4 bases respectively, with 4 bases between them. The CDR3 extends over 9 amino acids. This CDR3 is CSARYEQYF. The CDR3 nucleotides read TGCAGTGCCCGGTACGAGCAGTACTTC.

As to this clonotype: At one of its ends the junction is not consistent with the germline gene, which may arise from a read error. The chain uses TRBV28 and TRBJ2-7; no clear D gene. The CDR3 consists of 12 residues. In germline, CDR1 is MDHEN, CDR2 SYDVKM. The CDR3 DNA sequence: TGTGCCCGCAGTTTGTCAGCGTACGAGCAGTACTTC. Amino acids: CARSLSAYEQYF.

This sequence joins TRBV20-1 and TRBJ2-1; the D is unclear. Germline lookup yields CDR1 DFQATT and CDR2 SNEGSKA (reference sequence). The V gene lost 3 bases and the J gene lost 4 bases, with 7 bases spanning the gap. The CDR3 runs to 12 residues. DNA for the CDR3: TGCAGTGCTAGTAGGAATTACAATGAGCAGTTCTTC. This translates into CSASRNYNEQFF.

The chain couples TRBV20-1 to TRBJ2-3; a weak D match, TRBD1 (6 bases). Germline V gene data show CDR1 as DFQATT and CDR2 as SNEGSKA (reference sequence). This CDR3 is 12 amino acids long. V dropped 7 bases and J dropped 3 bases, with 11 bases sitting between them. The CDR3 sequence: CSVQQGTDTQYF. CDR3 in DNA: TGCAGTGTTCAACAGGGTACAGATACGCAGTATTTT.